This is a list of T cell receptor beta chains from one sample in a study of vaccination and CD4 T cells after COVID-19. These TCRs' antigens remain unknown. TCRdb itself ran the PCR reads through MiXCR, one entry per CDR3 protein. This sample has fewer than 8,000 distinct CDR3 sequences, with just under 35% found just once. Sample: CD4+ T cells from blood, cultured in vitro. These receptors all stem from a human donor in good health. Both conserved end residues are part of each CDR3. A D gene is named only where the DNA matches it firmly. Size is omitted from some rows. Given values are once, few, many or a class for expanded clones.

j_gene: TRBJ2-7; abundance: NA; d_gene: TRBD1; v_gene: TRBV19; CDR3aa: CASSIRTGGPYEQYF; CDR3nt: TGTGCCAGTAGTATCCGGACAGGGGGCCCCTACGAGCAGTACTTC
j_gene: TRBJ2-7; abundance: NA; d_gene: TRBD2; v_gene: TRBV7-6; CDR3aa: CASSYGTSGSYEQYF; CDR3nt: TGTGCCAGCAGCTACGGGACTAGCGGGAGTTACGAGCAGTACTTC
j_gene: TRBJ2-5; abundance: NA; d_gene: TRBD2; v_gene: TRBV20-1; CDR3aa: CSASGRAETQYF; CDR3nt: TGCAGTGCTAGTGGGAGGGCGGAGACCCAGTACTTC
j_gene: TRBJ1-1; abundance: few; d_gene: NA; v_gene: TRBV19; CDR3aa: CASSMQRYTEAFF; CDR3nt: TGTGCCAGTAGTATGCAACGGTACACTGAAGCTTTCTTT
j_gene: TRBJ2-1; abundance: NA; d_gene: NA; v_gene: TRBV5-1; CDR3aa: CASSSASGSTEQFF; CDR3nt: TGCGCCAGCAGCTCAGCTAGTGGGAGCACTGAGCAGTTCTTC
j_gene: TRBJ1-1; abundance: NA; d_gene: TRBD1; v_gene: TRBV14; CDR3aa: CASSRSGGVTEAFF; CDR3nt: TGTGCCAGCAGCCGTTCAGGGGGAGTCACTGAAGCTTTCTTT
j_gene: TRBJ2-5; abundance: NA; d_gene: NA; v_gene: TRBV5-8; CDR3aa: CASSPDFLSRDQETQYF; CDR3nt: TGTGCCAGCAGCCCAGACTTCCTTAGCAGGGACCAAGAGACCCAGTACTTC
j_gene: TRBJ1-1; abundance: NA; d_gene: TRBD1; v_gene: TRBV5-1; CDR3aa: CASSSAGTGPSAEAFF; CDR3nt: TGCGCCAGCAGCTCCGCCGGGACAGGGCCCTCGGCTGAAGCTTTCTTT
j_gene: TRBJ2-4; abundance: few; d_gene: NA; v_gene: TRBV6-1; CDR3aa: CASMQHVKNIQYF; CDR3nt: TGTGCCAGCATGCAGCACGTCAAAAACATTCAGTACTTC
j_gene: TRBJ2-2; abundance: few; d_gene: NA; v_gene: TRBV4-1; CDR3aa: CASSLRPAKVGTGELFF; CDR3nt: TGCGCCAGCAGCCTCAGACCAGCGAAGGTTGGCACCGGGGAGCTGTTTTTT
j_gene: TRBJ2-1; abundance: NA; d_gene: NA; v_gene: TRBV6-2/TRBV6-3; CDR3aa: CASSHLAPYNEQFF; CDR3nt: TGTGCCAGCAGTCACCTAGCTCCTTACAATGAGCAGTTCTTC
j_gene: TRBJ2-3; abundance: few; d_gene: NA; v_gene: TRBV11-2; CDR3aa: CASSPQGTSTDTQYF; CDR3nt: TGTGCCAGCAGCCCCCAAGGCACTAGCACAGATACGCAGTATTTT
j_gene: TRBJ1-2; abundance: few; d_gene: NA; v_gene: TRBV6-2/TRBV6-3; CDR3aa: CASRPGGPGYTF; CDR3nt: TGTGCCAGCAGACCGGGGGGGCCTGGCTACACCTTC
j_gene: TRBJ1-1; abundance: NA; d_gene: NA; v_gene: TRBV6-1; CDR3aa: CASSRVSMNTEAFF; CDR3nt: TGTGCCAGCAGTCGGGTCAGTATGAACACTGAAGCTTTCTTT
j_gene: TRBJ1-4; abundance: NA; d_gene: NA; v_gene: TRBV7-2; CDR3aa: CASSQNSLGEKLFF; CDR3nt: TGTGCCAGCTCCCAGAACTCGCTCGGTGAAAAACTGTTTTTT
j_gene: TRBJ2-3; abundance: NA; d_gene: NA; v_gene: TRBV28; CDR3aa: CASEGRTTDTQYF; CDR3nt: TGTGCCAGCGAGGGACGAACCACAGATACGCAGTATTTT
j_gene: TRBJ1-5; abundance: medium-sized; d_gene: NA; v_gene: TRBV24-1; CDR3aa: CATSGGGQPQHF; CDR3nt: TGTGCCACCTCGGGGGGCGGACAGCCCCAGCATTTT
j_gene: TRBJ2-7; abundance: few; d_gene: TRBD2; v_gene: TRBV14; CDR3aa: CASSQVWTSRSYEQYF; CDR3nt: TGTGCCAGCAGCCAAGTTTGGACTAGCAGATCCTACGAGCAGTACTTC
j_gene: TRBJ2-2; abundance: NA; d_gene: NA; v_gene: TRBV7-6; CDR3aa: CASRSSANTGELFF; CDR3nt: TGTGCCAGCAGGTCTAGCGCAAACACCGGGGAGCTGTTTTTT
j_gene: TRBJ1-5; abundance: few; d_gene: TRBD1; v_gene: TRBV28; CDR3aa: CASSLPGQGTQPQHF; CDR3nt: TGTGCCAGCAGTTTGCCGGGACAGGGGACTCAGCCCCAGCATTTT
j_gene: TRBJ2-6; abundance: few; d_gene: NA; v_gene: TRBV21-1; CDR3aa: CASSKPGWPPGANVLTF; CDR3nt: TGTGCCAGCAGTAAGCCAGGGTGGCCCCCTGGGGCCAACGTCCTGACTTTC
j_gene: TRBJ2-7; abundance: NA; d_gene: NA; v_gene: TRBV27; CDR3aa: CASSLGLATTRYEQYF; CDR3nt: TGTGCCAGCAGTCTCGGCCTCGCCACCACCCGATACGAGCAGTACTTC
j_gene: TRBJ2-2; abundance: NA; d_gene: NA; v_gene: TRBV20-1; CDR3aa: CSARDPPGVGESGELFF; CDR3nt: TGCAGTGCTAGAGATCCGCCCGGGGTGGGAGAGTCCGGGGAGCTGTTTTTT
j_gene: TRBJ1-5; abundance: medium-sized; d_gene: NA; v_gene: TRBV20-1; CDR3aa: CSSTSRVHQPQHF; CDR3nt: TGCAGTTCGACTTCCAGGGTACATCAGCCCCAGCATTTT
j_gene: TRBJ2-5; abundance: NA; d_gene: NA; v_gene: TRBV5-1; CDR3aa: CASSLARGPETQYF; CDR3nt: TGCGCCAGCAGCTTGGCCAGGGGACCTGAGACCCAGTACTTC
j_gene: TRBJ2-7; abundance: NA; d_gene: NA; v_gene: TRBV12-3/TRBV12-4; CDR3aa: CASSFPTGQLTYEQYF; CDR3nt: TGTGCCAGCAGTTTTCCAACAGGGCAACTAACCTACGAGCAGTACTTC
j_gene: TRBJ2-5; abundance: NA; d_gene: TRBD2; v_gene: TRBV11-2; CDR3aa: CASSFSGRAGETQYF; CDR3nt: TGTGCCAGCAGCTTTAGCGGGAGGGCCGGAGAGACCCAGTACTTC
j_gene: TRBJ1-2; abundance: few; d_gene: NA; v_gene: TRBV4-3; CDR3aa: CASSQAHSEGYGYTF; CDR3nt: TGCGCCAGCAGCCAAGCCCACTCCGAGGGCTATGGCTACACCTTC
j_gene: TRBJ2-3; abundance: once; d_gene: TRBD1; v_gene: TRBV24-1; CDR3aa: CATSGPGQDTDTQYF; CDR3nt: TGTGCCACCAGTGGACCGGGACAGGACACAGATACGCAGTATTTT
j_gene: TRBJ2-7; abundance: few; d_gene: TRBD1; v_gene: TRBV11-1; CDR3aa: CASSFRDSAYEQYF; CDR3nt: TGTGCCAGCAGCTTCCGGGACAGTGCCTACGAGCAGTACTTC
j_gene: TRBJ1-1; abundance: NA; d_gene: NA; v_gene: TRBV5-1; CDR3aa: CASSIKSNGEAFF; CDR3nt: TGCGCCAGCAGTATAAAGAGCAACGGGGAAGCTTTCTTT
j_gene: TRBJ1-5; abundance: few; d_gene: NA; v_gene: TRBV6-1; CDR3aa: CASSETVGQPQHF; CDR3nt: TGTGCCAGCAGTGAAACGGTGGGTCAGCCCCAGCATTTT
j_gene: TRBJ1-6; abundance: few; d_gene: NA; v_gene: TRBV7-2; CDR3aa: CASSPGTGVGPLHF; CDR3nt: TGTGCCAGCAGCCCCGGGACCGGTGTGGGGCCCCTCCACTTT
j_gene: TRBJ2-7; abundance: NA; d_gene: NA; v_gene: TRBV30; CDR3aa: CAWCDLYEQYF; CDR3nt: TGTGCGTGGTGTGACTTGTACGAGCAGTACTTC
j_gene: TRBJ2-1; abundance: few; d_gene: TRBD2; v_gene: TRBV20-1; CDR3aa: CSASREAYNEQFF; CDR3nt: TGCAGTGCTAGCCGGGAGGCCTACAATGAGCAGTTCTTC
j_gene: TRBJ1-4; abundance: NA; d_gene: NA; v_gene: TRBV20-1; CDR3aa: CSAEEPANEKLFF; CDR3nt: TGCAGTGCTGAGGAACCGGCTAATGAAAAACTGTTTTTT
j_gene: TRBJ2-1; abundance: once; d_gene: NA; v_gene: TRBV27; CDR3aa: CASSPYVDNEQFF; CDR3nt: TGTGCCAGCAGTCCCTACGTGGACAATGAGCAGTTCTTC
j_gene: TRBJ2-1; abundance: NA; d_gene: NA; v_gene: TRBV6-2/TRBV6-3; CDR3aa: CASSYSTANNEQFF; CDR3nt: TGTGCCAGCAGTTACTCGACAGCCAACAATGAGCAGTTCTTC
j_gene: TRBJ1-1; abundance: NA; d_gene: NA; v_gene: TRBV4-3; CDR3aa: CASSQDGGREEAFF; CDR3nt: TGCGCCAGCAGCCAAGATGGTGGCAGGGAGGAAGCTTTCTTT
j_gene: TRBJ1-1; abundance: NA; d_gene: NA; v_gene: TRBV7-2; CDR3aa: CASSLLIMNTEAFF; CDR3nt: TGTGCCAGCAGCTTACTGATCATGAACACTGAAGCTTTCTTT
j_gene: TRBJ2-3; abundance: NA; d_gene: TRBD1; v_gene: TRBV6-2/TRBV6-3; CDR3aa: CASSYGQGSTDTQYF; CDR3nt: TGTGCCAGCAGTTATGGACAGGGCAGCACAGATACGCAGTATTTT
j_gene: TRBJ2-3; abundance: NA; d_gene: TRBD2; v_gene: TRBV5-1; CDR3aa: CASSTYSGSLTDTQYF; CDR3nt: TGCGCCAGCAGCACCTATAGCGGGAGTCTGACAGATACGCAGTATTTT
j_gene: TRBJ2-4; abundance: NA; d_gene: TRBD1; v_gene: TRBV7-2; CDR3aa: CASSLAAGGNIQYF; CDR3nt: TGTGCCAGCAGCTTAGCCGCAGGGGGAAACATTCAGTACTTC
j_gene: TRBJ1-2; abundance: NA; d_gene: TRBD1; v_gene: TRBV5-1; CDR3aa: CASGPDPGQDYGYTF; CDR3nt: TGCGCCAGCGGCCCTGACCCTGGACAGGACTATGGCTACACCTTC
j_gene: TRBJ1-5; abundance: medium-sized; d_gene: NA; v_gene: TRBV7-9; CDR3aa: CASSSGEPGDQPQHF; CDR3nt: TGTGCCAGCAGCTCAGGGGAGCCAGGGGATCAGCCCCAGCATTTT
j_gene: TRBJ2-1; abundance: NA; d_gene: NA; v_gene: TRBV5-8; CDR3aa: CASSLALGDEQFF; CDR3nt: TGTGCCAGCAGCTTGGCGTTAGGGGATGAGCAGTTCTTC
j_gene: TRBJ2-3; abundance: NA; d_gene: TRBD2; v_gene: TRBV20-1; CDR3aa: CSARDPASGSLDTQYF; CDR3nt: TGCAGTGCTAGAGATCCTGCGAGCGGGAGTTTAGATACGCAGTATTTT
j_gene: TRBJ2-5; abundance: few; d_gene: NA; v_gene: TRBV27; CDR3aa: CASPGQHQETQYF; CDR3nt: TGTGCCAGCCCCGGACAGCACCAAGAGACCCAGTACTTC
j_gene: TRBJ1-1; abundance: NA; d_gene: NA; v_gene: TRBV12-3/TRBV12-4; CDR3aa: CASSQSWRNTEAFF; CDR3nt: TGTGCCAGCAGCCAGTCCTGGAGGAACACTGAAGCTTTCTTT
j_gene: TRBJ2-1; abundance: few; d_gene: TRBD2; v_gene: TRBV20-1; CDR3aa: CSARREGLGSEQFF; CDR3nt: TGCAGTGCTAGGCGGGAAGGACTAGGGAGTGAGCAGTTCTTC
j_gene: TRBJ2-7; abundance: medium-sized; d_gene: NA; v_gene: TRBV6-2/TRBV6-3; CDR3aa: CASSFPQISGSYEQYF; CDR3nt: TGTGCCAGCAGTTTCCCCCAGATCAGCGGGTCCTACGAGCAGTACTTC
j_gene: TRBJ1-2; abundance: NA; d_gene: NA; v_gene: TRBV11-1; CDR3aa: CASSFTGLGGYTF; CDR3nt: TGTGCCAGCAGCTTTACAGGGTTGGGAGGCTACACCTTC
j_gene: TRBJ2-7; abundance: NA; d_gene: TRBD2; v_gene: TRBV7-9; CDR3aa: CAIAGENEQYF; CDR3nt: TGTGCCATAGCGGGAGAAAACGAGCAGTACTTC
j_gene: TRBJ1-5; abundance: NA; d_gene: NA; v_gene: TRBV4-1; CDR3aa: CASSQDWSNQPQHF; CDR3nt: TGCGCCAGCAGCCAAGATTGGAGCAATCAGCCCCAGCATTTT
j_gene: TRBJ1-1; abundance: NA; d_gene: NA; v_gene: TRBV11-2; CDR3aa: CASSLGLDTEAFF; CDR3nt: TGTGCCAGCAGCTTGGGGTTGGACACTGAAGCTTTCTTT